The present entry profiles one T cell receptor beta chain with its context. Its cognate antigen is unknown. Via MiXCR, TCRdb re-called the reads, giving one row per CDR3 protein. The table includes about 700,000 distinct CDR3 sequences, about 30% detected once. This specimen comes from a study of T cell repertoires in cytomegalovirus infection. As for the study in general: Peptides in the study included HLA-C-restricted and HLA-B-restricted CMV epitopes. Public signatures in TCR beta pointed to CMV infection and matching HLA type.

Trimming cost V 4 bases and J 1 base, with 7 bases left between them. Germline V gene sequence: CDR1 DFQATT, CDR2 SNEGSKA (reference sequence). This CDR3 has 12 amino acids. The chain couples TRBV20-1 to TRBJ1-1; D is ambiguous. The sequence was obtained from a human donor in good health (CMV status not recorded). Some clones in this sample may be carry-over from other donors' samples. The input for sequencing was cultured PBMCs, taken from culture after CMV antigen stimulation. As DNA, the CDR3 is TGCAGTGCTAAACACAGGAACACTGAAGCTTTCTTT. Translating it yields CSAKHRNTEAFF.